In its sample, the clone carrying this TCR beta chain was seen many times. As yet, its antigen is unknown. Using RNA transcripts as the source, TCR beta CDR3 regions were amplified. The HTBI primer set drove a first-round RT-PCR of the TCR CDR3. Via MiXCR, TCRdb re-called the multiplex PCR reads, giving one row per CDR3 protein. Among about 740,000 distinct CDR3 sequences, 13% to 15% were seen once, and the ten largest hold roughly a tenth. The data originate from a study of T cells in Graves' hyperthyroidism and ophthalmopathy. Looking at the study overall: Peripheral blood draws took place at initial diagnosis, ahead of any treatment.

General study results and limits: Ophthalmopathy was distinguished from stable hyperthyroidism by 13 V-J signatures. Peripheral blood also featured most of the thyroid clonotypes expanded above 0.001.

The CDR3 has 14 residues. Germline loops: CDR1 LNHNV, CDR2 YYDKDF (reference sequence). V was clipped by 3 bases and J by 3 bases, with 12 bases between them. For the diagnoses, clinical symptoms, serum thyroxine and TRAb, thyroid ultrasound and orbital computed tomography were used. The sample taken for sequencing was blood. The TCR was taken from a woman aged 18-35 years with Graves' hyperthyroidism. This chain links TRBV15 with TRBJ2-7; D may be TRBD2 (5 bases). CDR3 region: CATSRSGMSYEQYF. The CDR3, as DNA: TGTGCCACCAGCAGGTCCGGGATGAGCTACGAGCAGTACTTC.